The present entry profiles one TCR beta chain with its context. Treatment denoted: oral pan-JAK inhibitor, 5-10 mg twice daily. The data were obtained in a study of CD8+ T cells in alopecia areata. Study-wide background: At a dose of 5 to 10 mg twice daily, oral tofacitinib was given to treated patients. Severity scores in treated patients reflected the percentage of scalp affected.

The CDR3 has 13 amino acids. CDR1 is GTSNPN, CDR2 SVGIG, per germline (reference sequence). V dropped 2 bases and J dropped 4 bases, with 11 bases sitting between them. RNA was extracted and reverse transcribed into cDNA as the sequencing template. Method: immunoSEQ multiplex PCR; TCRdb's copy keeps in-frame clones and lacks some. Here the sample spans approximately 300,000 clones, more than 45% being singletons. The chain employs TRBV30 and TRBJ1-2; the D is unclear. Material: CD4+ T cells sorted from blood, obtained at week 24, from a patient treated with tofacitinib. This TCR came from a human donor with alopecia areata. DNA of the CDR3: TGTGCCTGGAGTAGGGCGGGCCTCTATGGCTACACCTTC. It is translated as CAWSRAGLYGYTF.